This T cell receptor (beta chain) was sequenced during a study of spatial heterogeneity in lung cancer. Time point here: sample taken at primary tumor resection. Tumor, nontumor lung or frozen PBMC supplied whole RNA that was sequenced unsorted. V shed 2 bases and J 6 bases; nucleotides not matched to a gene: 8. The CDR3 consists of 15 residues. Germline V gene data show CDR1 as MNHEY and CDR2 as SMNVEV (reference sequence). This clonotype was detected ten times or more. Using its own MiXCR run on the 5' RACE reads, TCRdb lists one record per CDR3 protein. The data contain approximately 21,000 distinct CDR3 sequences, about 3% of them seen just once; the ten biggest clones take up about 30%.

J is TRBJ2-7 and V is TRBV27; 9 bases fit TRBD2. This TCR came from a female donor with early-stage non-small cell lung cancer. Sequences were derived from PBMCs, sampled at surgery. The chain's CDR3 is CASSLQPSGALEQYF. The CDR3 DNA reads as TGTGCCAGCAGTTTACAGCCTAGCGGGGCCCTCGAGCAGTACTTC.